This T cell receptor beta chain was sequenced in a study of early T cells in non-severe SARS-CoV-2 infection. The CDR3 runs to 15 residues. Trimming took off 0 bases at V and 6 bases at J, with 14 bases between the two ends. Germline V lookup: CDR1 SGHRS, CDR2 YFSETQ. This clonotype came up many times. One entry per CDR3 protein, called by TCRdb with MiXCR from the 5' RACE reads. The data hold some 56,000 distinct CDR3 sequences, with more than 9% observed a single time. This receptor was taken from an adult who was a healthcare worker with PCR-confirmed SARS-CoV-2 infection or an uninfected control (not recorded which). The V call is TRBV5-1, the J call TRBJ2-3; D tentatively reads TRBD1 or TRBD2 (5 bases each). The sample comprised whole blood. Here the CDR3 DNA reads TGCGCCAGCAGCTTGGGAGGACTCACAGGCGATACGCAGTATTTT. Its translation: CASSLGGLTGDTQYF.